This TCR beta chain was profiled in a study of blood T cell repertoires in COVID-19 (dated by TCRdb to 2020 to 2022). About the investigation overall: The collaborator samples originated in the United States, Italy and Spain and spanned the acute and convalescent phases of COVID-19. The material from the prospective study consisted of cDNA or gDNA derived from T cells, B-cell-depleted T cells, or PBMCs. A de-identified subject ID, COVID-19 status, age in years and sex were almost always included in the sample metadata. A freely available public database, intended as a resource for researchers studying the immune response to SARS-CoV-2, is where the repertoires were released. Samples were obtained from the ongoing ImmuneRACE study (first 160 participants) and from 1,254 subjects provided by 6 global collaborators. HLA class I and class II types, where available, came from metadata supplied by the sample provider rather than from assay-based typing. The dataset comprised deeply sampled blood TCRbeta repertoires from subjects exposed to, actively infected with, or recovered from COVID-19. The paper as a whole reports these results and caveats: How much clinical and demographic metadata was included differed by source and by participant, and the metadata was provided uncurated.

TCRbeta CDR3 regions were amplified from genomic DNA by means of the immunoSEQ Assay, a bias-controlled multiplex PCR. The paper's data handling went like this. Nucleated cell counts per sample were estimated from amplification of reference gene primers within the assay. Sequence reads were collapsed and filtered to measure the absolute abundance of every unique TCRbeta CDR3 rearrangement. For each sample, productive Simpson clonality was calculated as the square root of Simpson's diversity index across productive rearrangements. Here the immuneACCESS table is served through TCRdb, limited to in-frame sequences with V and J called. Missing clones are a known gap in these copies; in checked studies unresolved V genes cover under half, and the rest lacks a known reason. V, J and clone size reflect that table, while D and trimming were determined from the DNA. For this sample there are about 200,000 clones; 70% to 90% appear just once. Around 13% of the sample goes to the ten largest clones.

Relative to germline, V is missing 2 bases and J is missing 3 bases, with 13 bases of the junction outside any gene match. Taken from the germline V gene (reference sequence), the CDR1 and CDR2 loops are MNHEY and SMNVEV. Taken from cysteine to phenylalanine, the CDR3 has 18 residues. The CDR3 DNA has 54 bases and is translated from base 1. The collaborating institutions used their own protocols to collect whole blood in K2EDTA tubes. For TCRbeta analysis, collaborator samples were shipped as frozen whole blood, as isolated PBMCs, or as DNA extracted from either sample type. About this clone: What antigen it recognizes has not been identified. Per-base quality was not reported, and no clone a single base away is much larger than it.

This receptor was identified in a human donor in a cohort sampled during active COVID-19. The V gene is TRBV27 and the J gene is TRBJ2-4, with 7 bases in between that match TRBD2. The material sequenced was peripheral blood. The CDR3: CASSLRVGTPGGKNIQYF. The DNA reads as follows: TGTGCCAGCAGTTTAAGGGTCGGCACCCCGGGAGGCAAAAACATTCAGTACTTC.